These T cell receptor beta chains were read from a single sample in a study of OX40 agonist ivuxolimab in advanced cancers. Libraries were prepared by immunoSEQ multiplex PCR; TCRdb keeps only in-frame clonotypes and omits some of them. The repertoire includes around 12,000 clones, around 83% of them detected once, and 42% sits in the top ten. The specimen comprised CD4+ or CD8+ T cells sorted from blood, sampled in a trial of the OX40 agonist ivuxolimab. The receptor set was obtained from an adult with an advanced solid tumor such as melanoma, head and neck, liver or kidney cancer. The CDR3 runs from the conserved cysteine through the conserved F or W. D genes are given only for firm matches. Clone size is given for some rows only: seen once, a few or many times, or a class if the clone is expanded.

-	TRBV7-9	-	TRBJ1-2	CASSLASGARTRRYTF
-	TRBV2	-	TRBJ2-3	CASSALARDTQYF
-	TRBV9	-	TRBJ2-7	CASSVAGLSYEQYF
-	TRBV4-3	-	TRBJ2-6	CASSQGGLSGANVLTF
-	TRBV5-8	TRBD1	TRBJ1-2	CASSLGTGLFDYGYTF
-	TRBV2	TRBD2	TRBJ2-7	CASSGTSGDSYEQYF
-	TRBV18	TRBD1	TRBJ1-3	CASSPGQSVSGNTIYF
-	TRBV7-3	-	TRBJ2-1	CASSFGAYNEQFF
-	TRBV19	TRBD1	TRBJ2-2	CATKRDSTGELFF
-	TRBV7-2	-	TRBJ1-2	CASSSWTALGYTF
few	TRBV19	-	TRBJ2-1	CASSMNRVNEQFF
-	TRBV19	-	TRBJ2-3	CASSTGLLRRTQYF
-	TRBV27	-	TRBJ1-2	CASTSNGGGNYGYTF
-	TRBV6-5	TRBD1	TRBJ1-1	CASSSYRGGVNTEAFF
-	TRBV10-1	TRBD1	TRBJ2-2	CASSEMVAGQAGTGELFF
-	TRBV30	TRBD1	TRBJ2-2	CAWSHMPGQAVAGELFF
-	TRBV19	-	TRBJ2-7	CASSARDGSYEQYF
-	TRBV2	TRBD1	TRBJ1-5	CASRYSEGTGVVSSQPQHF
-	TRBV5-1	-	TRBJ2-7	CASSLDVRGSENREYF
-	TRBV27	-	TRBJ2-7	CASSLGLEYEQYF
-	TRBV11-2	-	TRBJ2-7	CASSSASEAGPEQYF
-	TRBV2	-	TRBJ2-3	CAIQGSNTDTQYF
once	TRBV10-3	-	TRBJ2-3	CAISESIHTQYF
-	TRBV2	-	TRBJ2-7	CASSGDLQGNPYEQYF
-	TRBV5-5	-	TRBJ2-7	CASSLEGLTYEQYF
-	TRBV10-3	TRBD2	TRBJ2-1	CAISGPGLAGEKQFF
-	TRBV10-2	-	TRBJ1-1	CASSWDLNTEAFF
-	TRBV5-5	-	TRBJ1-2	CASSGGNHYGYTF
-	TRBV5-6	TRBD2	TRBJ2-7	CASSLALAGPPEYF
once	TRBV27	TRBD1	TRBJ1-2	CASSSYPQGEGYGYTF
once	TRBV5-6	-	TRBJ1-2	CASSFSSLHGYTF
-	TRBV4-3	TRBD2	TRBJ2-3	CASSQARLASGADTQYF
-	TRBV7-6	-	TRBJ1-4	CASSLAQTIVDNEKLFF
-	TRBV5-6	-	TRBJ1-5	CASSLLVGGDQPQHF
few	TRBV7-3	-	TRBJ1-1	CASSLSGRNTEAFF
-	TRBV14	-	TRBJ2-1	CASSPQVEYNEQFF
-	TRBV29-1	TRBD1	TRBJ2-1	CSVDGQESYNEQFF
once	TRBV7-3	-	TRBJ2-5	CASSLDVGQQETQYF
few	TRBV5-1	-	TRBJ1-1	CASSFSGAEAFF
-	TRBV7-9	-	TRBJ1-4	CASSGEPGTDEKLFF
-	TRBV2	TRBD2	TRBJ2-3	CASSEWEGIADTQYF
-	TRBV30	TRBD2	TRBJ2-1	CAWSGLAGGNEQFF
-	TRBV28	-	TRBJ2-7	CASSGGYEQYF
-	TRBV27	-	TRBJ1-5	CASSLMGNSNQPQHF
once	TRBV5-5	-	TRBJ2-7	CASSLGVNEQYF
-	TRBV18	-	TRBJ2-1	CASSPSTSSYNEQFF
-	TRBV11-1	-	TRBJ2-5	CASSLADGFLETQYF